This is a list of T cell receptor beta chains from one sample in a study of blood T cell repertoires in COVID-19. Profiled with immunoSEQ multiplex PCR; TCRdb holds only in-frame clones, not every one. Of hundreds of thousands of clones listed, around 82% are singletons. The sample consisted of PBMCs or T cells enriched from blood (not recorded which). These TCRs come from a woman aged 45-60 years who had been exposed to COVID-19. CDR3s include the opening cysteine and the closing phenylalanine or tryptophan. A D gene is named only where the DNA matches it firmly. Size is omitted from some rows. Given values are once, few, many or a class for expanded clones.

>TRBD1|TRBJ2-1|TRBV14|NA
TGTGCCAGCAGCCATAGGGGGCTACTCACCTCCTACAATGAGCAGTTCTTC
CASSHRGLLTSYNEQFF
>NA|TRBJ1-6|TRBV10-3|NA
TGTGCCATCAGTGAGTCGTACACAGGAAATTCACCCCTCCACTTT
CAISESYTGNSPLHF
>NA|TRBJ1-6|TRBV15|few
TGTGCCACCAGCCCCGGACTATCCTATAATTCACCCCTCCACTTT
CATSPGLSYNSPLHF
>TRBD1|TRBJ2-3|TRBV29-1|NA
TGCAGCGTTGCAGGGGGCCGAGAAGTGACAGATACGCAGTATTTT
CSVAGGREVTDTQYF
>TRBD1|TRBJ2-5|TRBV4-1|NA
TGCGCCAGCAGCCTCATCGGTCTCCAGGGACAGGGACGCCAAGAGACCCAGTACTTC
CASSLIGLQGQGRQETQYF
>NA|TRBJ2-7|TRBV21-1|NA
TGTGCCAGCAGTGGGGGACACCCGGGGTACGAGCAGTACTTC
CASSGGHPGYEQYF
>NA|TRBJ2-3|TRBV10-3|NA
TGTGCCATCAGTGATGGAGCCCTCGGAGCAGATACGCAGTATTTT
CAISDGALGADTQYF
>NA|TRBJ1-4|TRBV19|few
TGTGCCAGTGCTGACACATTTAATGAAAAACTGTTTTTT
CASADTFNEKLFF
>NA|TRBJ1-1|TRBV15|once
TGTGCCACCAGCAGGACTGACTTAGAGACCACTGAAGCTTTCTTT
CATSRTDLETTEAFF
>NA|TRBJ1-5|TRBV5-8|NA
TGTGCCAGCAGCTTGGGCGGGGCTTCTAATCAGCCCCAGCATTTT
CASSLGGASNQPQHF
>NA|TRBJ2-6|TRBV5-4|NA
TGTGCCAGCAGCCCGGAGTTGGCGGGCTCTGGGGCCAACGTCCTGACTTTC
CASSPELAGSGANVLTF
>TRBD1|TRBJ2-2|TRBV2|NA
TGTGCCAGCAGACCGGACAGGGCTATCAACACCGGGGAGCTGTTTTTT
CASRPDRAINTGELFF
>NA|TRBJ2-2|TRBV12-3/TRBV12-4|few
TGTGCCAGCAGTTCCGGGTACACCGGGGAGCTGTTTTTT
CASSSGYTGELFF
>TRBD2|TRBJ2-2|TRBV6-5|NA
TGTGCCAGCAGTTACGACGGGAGGGGCGGGGAGCTGTTTTTT
CASSYDGRGGELFF
>TRBD1|TRBJ1-2|TRBV10-3|NA
TGTGCCATCAGCGGGACAGGGGCGAACTATGGCTACACCTTC
CAISGTGANYGYTF
>NA|TRBJ1-2|TRBV11-2|once
TGTGCCAGCAGCTTAGATCGAGGGGACATCTATGGCTACACCTTC
CASSLDRGDIYGYTF
>NA|TRBJ1-2|TRBV5-4|once
TGTGCCAGCAGCTTGGAAGGGGGAGGGGGAGGCTACACCTTC
CASSLEGGGGGYTF
>NA|TRBJ2-7|TRBV5-5|NA
TGTGCCAGCAGCTTTAGACTGTTCTCCTACGAGCAGTACTTC
CASSFRLFSYEQYF
>NA|TRBJ1-3|TRBV18|NA
TGTGCCAGCTCACCGAAAGAGACAGGCCTCTCTGGAAACACCATATATTTT
CASSPKETGLSGNTIYF
>NA|TRBJ1-1|TRBV29-1|NA
TGCAGCGTTGAAGGCAGGGGGAACACTGAAGCTTTCTTT
CSVEGRGNTEAFF
>NA|TRBJ2-2|TRBV24-1|NA
TGTGCCACCAGTGATTACAAGGGGACCGGGGAGCTGTTTTTT
CATSDYKGTGELFF
>NA|TRBJ1-6|TRBV7-2|NA
TGTGCCAGCAGCTTAGGCGGCTATAATTCACCCCTCCACTTT
CASSLGGYNSPLHF
>NA|TRBJ2-3|TRBV30|NA
TGTGCCTGGAGTGTAAAAGGGGGAGATCGTACAGATACGCAGTATTTT
CAWSVKGGDRTDTQYF
>NA|TRBJ1-6|TRBV30|once
TGTGCCTTGAGAAGTGAAGGGGGCTCCTATAATTCACCCCTCCACTTT
CALRSEGGSYNSPLHF
>NA|TRBJ1-1|TRBV12-3/TRBV12-4|NA
TGTGCCAGCAGCCTTAGGAGGAACACTGAAGCTTTCTTT
CASSLRRNTEAFF
>NA|TRBJ1-5|TRBV4-3|NA
TGCGCCAGCAGCCAAGATCGCGGACAGCCCCAGCATTTT
CASSQDRGQPQHF
>NA|TRBJ2-3|TRBV6-2/TRBV6-3|NA
TGTGCCAGCAGTAGTTACAGGGCGACTACGCAGTATTTT
CASSSYRATTQYF
>NA|TRBJ2-3|TRBV5-5|NA
TGTGCCAGCAGCTTGGCGGGGGGCACAGATACGCAGTATTTT
CASSLAGGTDTQYF
>NA|TRBJ1-4|TRBV18|few
TGTGCCAGCTCGAGGGATTACGAAAAACTGTTTTTT
CASSRDYEKLFF
>NA|TRBJ2-5|TRBV12-5|NA
TGTGCTAGTGGTTTGTCCCCTCTACAGACCCAGTACTTC
CASGLSPLQTQYF